These T cell receptor beta chains were read from a single sample in a study of identical twins. Using its own MiXCR run on the 5' RACE reads, TCRdb lists one record per CDR3 protein. The repertoire has approximately 690,000 distinct CDR3 sequences, approximately 6% of them found once; the top ten carry 1.5% to 2%. The sample comprised naive T cells sorted from blood. The receptors derive from a man between 18 and 29 years old in good health. The CDR3 runs from the conserved cysteine through the conserved F or W. Rows may omit the clone size; those that give it use once, few, many or a size class.

cdr3_aa v_call clone_size
CASSYWDGNAEAFF TRBV6-5 many
CASMIRGNQPQHF TRBV6-6 many
CASSKKGQGFFTDTQYF TRBV11-3 .
CSARALGGENSYEQYF TRBV20-1 .
CASSRDRGREKLFF TRBV5-1 many
CASSSFGGNQPQHF TRBV12-3/TRBV12-4 .
CASSLAVISETQYF TRBV5-1 few
CASSAGAGNTGELFF TRBV18 many
CSASYQNNEQFF TRBV20-1 few
CASSPPGRRGGNEQFF TRBV4-1 many
CASSEYVPSGNEEQFF TRBV25-1 few
CASSNPGTSNEQFF TRBV9 many
CASSLVSPRSGANVLTF TRBV7-2 few
CASRPMTGAGNTIYF TRBV6-1 many
CASSLQGFQGANEQFF TRBV7-8 many
CASSPAGPGELFF TRBV7-8 .
CASSPRGHGTNTEAFF TRBV27 many
CASSQDPNSNQPQHF TRBV4-3 many
CASSSPGRASGNTIYF TRBV7-2 few
CASSLDRVNTEAFF TRBV7-9 many
CASNPETGATGELFF TRBV10-2 .
CASSLAGGPHEQYF TRBV7-8 .
CASSPLAHEQYF TRBV18 few
CASSQTSDLYEQFF TRBV4-2 .
CASTLLQGREGLVNEQFF TRBV11-1 few
CASSPTGEAEAFF TRBV28 .
CASSQLTGGIAYNEQFF TRBV4-1 few
CASSYLRGGAANGYTF TRBV6-5 few
CATPSEGVGTSGSGELFF TRBV15 .
CASSQDPLAGGPYNEQFF TRBV4-1 few
CSARDPLSRVTDTQYF TRBV20-1 many
CSARDLPKSGTGRGDTQYF TRBV20-1 few
CSVEGLAGGPRYNEQFF TRBV29-1 many
CASSSGTAVNEQFF TRBV9 many
CASSQGGRFSGYTIYF TRBV3-1 .
CASSPDGDTQYF TRBV5-1 many
CASSAPRDSNSGANVLTF TRBV11-1 .
CASSFPDGGRDFF TRBV5-6 many
CASSLAVARGDTQYF TRBV5-5 .
CALRKPGQETQYF TRBV28 .
CASSQKTGPYGYTF TRBV3-1 many
CASSLAHDRSGYTF TRBV7-2 many
CASSPNTGTSLQETQYF TRBV11-3 few
CASSPNQGREQYF TRBV7-2 many